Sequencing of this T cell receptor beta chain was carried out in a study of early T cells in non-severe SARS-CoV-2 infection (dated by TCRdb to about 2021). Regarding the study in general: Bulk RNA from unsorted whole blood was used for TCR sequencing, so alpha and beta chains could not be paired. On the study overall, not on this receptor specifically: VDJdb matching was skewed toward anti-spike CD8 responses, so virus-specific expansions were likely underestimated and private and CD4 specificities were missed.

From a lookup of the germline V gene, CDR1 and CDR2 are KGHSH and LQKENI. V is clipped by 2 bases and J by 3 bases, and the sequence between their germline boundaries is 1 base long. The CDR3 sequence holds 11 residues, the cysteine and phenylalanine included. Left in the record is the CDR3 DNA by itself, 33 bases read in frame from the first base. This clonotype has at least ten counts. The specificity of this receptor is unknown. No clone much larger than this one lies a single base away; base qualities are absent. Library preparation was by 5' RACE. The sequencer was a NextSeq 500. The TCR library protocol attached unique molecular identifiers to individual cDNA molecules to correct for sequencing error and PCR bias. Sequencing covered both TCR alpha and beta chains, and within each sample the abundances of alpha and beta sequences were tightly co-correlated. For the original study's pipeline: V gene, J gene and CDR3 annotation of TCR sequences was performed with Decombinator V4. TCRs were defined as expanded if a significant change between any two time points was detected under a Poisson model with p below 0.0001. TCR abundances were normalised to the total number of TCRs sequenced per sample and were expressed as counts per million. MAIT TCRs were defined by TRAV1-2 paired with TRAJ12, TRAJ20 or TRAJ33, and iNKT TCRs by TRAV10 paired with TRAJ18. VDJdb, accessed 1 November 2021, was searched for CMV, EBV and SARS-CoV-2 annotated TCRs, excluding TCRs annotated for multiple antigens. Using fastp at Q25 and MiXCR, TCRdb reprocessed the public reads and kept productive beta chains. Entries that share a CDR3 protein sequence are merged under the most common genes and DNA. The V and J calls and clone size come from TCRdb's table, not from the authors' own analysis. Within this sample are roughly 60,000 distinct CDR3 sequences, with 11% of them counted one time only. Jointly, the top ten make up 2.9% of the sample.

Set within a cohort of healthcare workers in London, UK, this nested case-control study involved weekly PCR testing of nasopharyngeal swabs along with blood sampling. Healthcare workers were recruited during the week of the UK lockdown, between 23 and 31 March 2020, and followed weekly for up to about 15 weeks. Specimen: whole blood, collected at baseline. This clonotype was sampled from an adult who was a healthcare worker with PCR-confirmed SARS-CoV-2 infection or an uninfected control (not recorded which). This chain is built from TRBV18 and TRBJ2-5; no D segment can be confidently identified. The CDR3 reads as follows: CASSPEETQYF. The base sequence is TGTGCCAGCTCACCAGAAGAGACCCAGTACTTC. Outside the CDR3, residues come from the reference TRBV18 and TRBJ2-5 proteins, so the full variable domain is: NAGVMQNPRHLVRRRGQEARLRCSPMKGHSHVYWYRQLPEEGLKFMVYLQKENIIDESGMPKERFSAEFPKEGPSILRIQQVVRGDSAAYFCASSPEETQYFGPGTRLLVL.